This T cell receptor beta chain was captured in a study of OX40 agonist ivuxolimab in advanced cancers. Study-level background: The patients received agonistic anti-OX40 (CD134) antibody ivuxolimab. Head and neck, renal cell, melanoma or hepatocellular carcinoma were the cancers that dose-escalation patients had. Study-level points and caveats: Both CD4+ and CD8+ T cell populations in blood had undergone clonal expansion by week 6 at 0.1 to 3.0 mg/kg. Partial responders at 0.1-3.0 mg/kg had among the lowest clonal expansion.

For this clone: What it binds is not known.

V was clipped by 5 bases and J by 1 base, with 8 bases between them. CDR1 and CDR2 from the germline V gene are SQVTM and ANQGSEA. This CDR3 has 13 amino acids. Data came from immunoSEQ multiplex PCR; TCRdb stores just in-frame clones and leaves some out. The sample has about 68,000 clones; over 80% are singletons. Specimen: CD4+ or CD8+ T cells sorted from blood, collected in a trial of the OX40 agonist ivuxolimab. The source of this sequence is an adult with an advanced solid tumor such as melanoma, head and neck, liver or kidney cancer. The rearrangement links TRBV29-1 to TRBJ2-2; no clear D gene. The CDR3, as DNA: TGCAGCGTTTCTCGTGGGAACACCGGGGAGCTGTTTTTT. As protein: CSVSRGNTGELFF.